The clone carrying this TCR beta chain has a count of ten or more. Its antigen is currently unknown. The CDR3 has 14 residues. In germline, CDR1 is SEHNR, CDR2 FQNEAQ (reference sequence). The V end lost 8 bases, the J end lost 2 bases, and 14 bases lay between the germline ends. The TCR library protocol attached unique molecular identifiers to the individual cDNA molecules. TCRdb re-called the 5' RACE reads through MiXCR, storing one row per CDR3 protein. Among more than 20,000 distinct CDR3 sequences listed, around 5% were seen once. This sample stems from a study of early T cells in non-severe SARS-CoV-2 infection. Findings and caveats of the study: VDJdb matching favored anti-spike CD8 responses, missing private and CD4 specificities.

The chain links TRBV7-9 to TRBJ2-3, with a possible D match to TRBD1 (5 bases). The sequence was collected from an adult who was a healthcare worker with PCR-confirmed SARS-CoV-2 infection or an uninfected control (not recorded which). Source: whole blood, taken at baseline. The CDR3 spells CASHDRASTDTQYF. The CDR3 DNA reads as TGTGCCAGCCACGACAGAGCCTCCACAGATACGCAGTATTTT.